The source of this T cell receptor (beta chain) is a study of CD8+CD57+ T cells in acquired aplastic anemia (dated by TCRdb to 2016 to 2019). Some background on the complete study: On average, sorted CD4+ and CD8+ cells yielded roughly 3.4 ug of extracted DNA, with a range of 0.2 to 27.4 ug. A CD8+CD57+ expansion meant a frequency higher than the mean frequency seen in healthy subjects.

V loses 3 bases at its end and J loses 6 bases; junction bases beyond the gene matches: 6. CDR1 and CDR2 were assigned from the germline V gene as SGHDT and YYEEEE. Measured from the cysteine to the phenylalanine, the CDR3 is 14 residues long. The only DNA kept is the CDR3, 42 bases in frame from the first base. The paper's findings and limits, for the study overall: Patients and healthy controls showed no significant difference in CD8+ Simpson's diversity (P=0.060). Around 31 CD8+ CDR3 sequences were shared between patients and controls but appeared highly expressed in patients and within their immunodominant clones.

Expansion of CD8+CD57+ cells had been shown by flow cytometry in the patients chosen for sequencing. All patients had severe acquired aplastic anemia diagnosed by International Study of Aplastic Anemia and Agranulocytosis and Camitta criteria. At the time blood was sampled, none of the patients had received any therapy. TCR repertoires of sorted CD4+ and CD8+ blood T cells from severe aplastic anemia patients and healthy subjects were deep-sequenced in the study. Patients were enrolled under clinicaltrials.gov protocols 00001620, 01623167, 00001397, 00071045, 00081523 and 00961064 in the USA. Ficoll-Paque density gradient centrifugation was used to isolate peripheral blood mononuclear cells. Before DNA extraction, CD4+ and CD8+ T cells were sorted with FACS or magnetic beads. Genomic DNA was used as template for profiling of TCR beta VDJ combinations and CDR3 sequences. TCR repertoire sequencing was run on an Illumina HiSeq 2000. The published analysis was carried out like this. TRBV/TRBJ rearrangement plots, CDR3 size and DJ length profiles, and Simpson's diversity index were used to assess repertoires. The most abundant DNA sequence in the deep sequencing data was defined as the immunodominant clone. CDR3 amino acid sequences were checked for sharing across subjects and were also compared against the VDJdb database and published repertoires. TCRdb reworked the public reads: Q25 trimming with fastp, MiXCR clone assembly, productive beta chains retained. Merged by CDR3 protein, the rows form single entries marked with the most common genes and DNA. These V and J calls originate from TCRdb's pipeline instead of the authors' own analysis. The table for this sample lists roughly 180,000 distinct CDR3 sequences; approximately 48% of them were counted only once. The top ten clones comprise roughly 13% of the sample.

A remark on this clonotype: It has no known antigen specificity. Base qualities are not recorded, but no much larger clone differs from it by a single base.

Material for sequencing was sorted CD4+, CD8+, or CD8+CD57+ T cells (not recorded which) from PBMCs. This sequence uses TRBV5-6 and TRBJ2-1; 7 bases in between match TRBD1. The sequence was collected from a human donor with aplastic anemia. At the DNA level, the sequence is TGTGCCAGCAGCTACGACAGGGAGAGCAATGAGCAGTTCTTC. This encodes CASSYDRESNEQFF. The CDR3, completed at both ends by the reference TRBV5-6 and TRBJ2-1 genes, gives the full variable domain DAGVTQSPTHLIKTRGQQVTLRCSPKSGHDTVSWYQQALGQGPQFIFQYYEEEERQRGNFPDRFSGHQFPNYSSELNVNALLLGDSALYLCASSYDRESNEQFFGPGTRLTVL.